This T cell receptor beta chain was sequenced for a study of T cells in Graves' hyperthyroidism and ophthalmopathy. It was uncontrolled infection, other autoimmune disease, pregnancy or lactation that excluded patients. The study based diagnoses on clinical symptoms, serum thyroxine and TRAb, thyroid ultrasound and orbital computed tomography. General study results and limits: A model of 13 V-J pairs discriminated ophthalmopathy from stable hyperthyroidism. Blood also held most thyroid clonotypes expanded beyond 0.001.

Of note for this clonotype: Its antigen is currently unknown.

The germline V gene encodes CDR1 MNHEY and CDR2 SVGEGT. V lost 5 bases to trimming and J lost 3 bases, with 20 bases between them. The CDR3 loop spans 16 amino acids. Using RNA transcripts as the source, TCR beta CDR3 regions were amplified. A set of HTBI primers served as the primers for a first-round RT-PCR of the TCR CDR3. One entry per CDR3 protein, called by TCRdb with MiXCR from the multiplex PCR reads. The sample records approximately 490,000 distinct CDR3 sequences, around a fifth being singletons. The TCR was taken from a woman aged 70-85 years with Graves' ophthalmopathy. The sample comprised blood. This chain uses TRBV6-2 or TRBV6-3 with TRBJ2-7; D unclear. CDR3 sequence: CASSPPARRLFYEQYF. CDR3 DNA: TGTGCCAGCAGTCCCCCGGCCAGGCGTCTTTTCTACGAGCAGTACTTC.